This entry describes one T cell receptor (beta chain). Its antigen is currently unknown. CDR3 size: 20 residues. In germline, CDR1 is SGHKS, CDR2 YYEKEE (reference sequence). J was trimmed by 0 bases and V by 0 bases; bases with no gene match: 7. Clones were sequenced by immunoSEQ multiplex PCR, and TCRdb holds only the in-frame ones, with some missing. The table records 120,000 or so clones, 80% to 95% of them present only once. These data come from a study of siplizumab effects on memory and regulatory T cells. Overall study findings and caveats: Naive T cells seemed more diverse than memory cells; they also seemed major alloresponse contributors.

Sequencing input: CD4+ T cells sorted from blood. This receptor was taken from a human donor in good health. The chain combines TRBV5-5 with TRBJ2-1; 15 nucleotides match TRBD2. The CDR3 nucleotides read TGTGCCAGCAGCTTGGAGGGGACTAGCGGGGGGCCGAGCTCCTACAATGAGCAGTTCTTC. Protein sequence: CASSLEGTSGGPSSYNEQFF.